Listed below are T cell receptor beta chains from one sample, sequenced in a study of T cells in Graves' hyperthyroidism and ophthalmopathy. TCRdb reanalysed the multiplex PCR reads using MiXCR and keeps one entry per CDR3 protein. This sample yields about 420,000 distinct CDR3 sequences, of which approximately 13% are seen a single time; about 5% belongs to the top ten. Specimen: blood. The receptors shown here come from a woman aged 18-30 years with Graves' hyperthyroidism. CDR3s include the opening cysteine and the closing phenylalanine or tryptophan. A D gene is named only where the DNA matches it firmly. Not every row has a clone size; where given, it reads once, few, many or a size class.

j_call clone_size d_call v_call cdr3_nt cdr3_aa
TRBJ1-5 - - TRBV30 TGTGCCTGGAGTGATGGTACAAATCAGCCCCAGCATTTT CAWSDGTNQPQHF
TRBJ2-6 - - TRBV3-1 TGTGCCAGCAGCCATGGCGCCCTTCCTGGGGCCAACGTCCTGACTTTC CASSHGALPGANVLTF
TRBJ2-7 - - TRBV2 TGTGCCAGCCTTTGGGGGGACAGCTACGAGCAGTACTTC CASLWGDSYEQYF
TRBJ2-1 many - TRBV28 TGTGCCAGCAGCCTTGGTCCCGGGACTGGGTTCGATGAGCAGTTCTTC CASSLGPGTGFDEQFF
TRBJ1-1 many - TRBV15 TGTGCCACCAGCAGAGACAGGGTAGGGAACACTGAAGCTTTCTTT CATSRDRVGNTEAFF
TRBJ1-2 many - TRBV15 TGTGCCACCAGCAGAGGTGGGGGCGATTATGGCTACACCTTC CATSRGGGDYGYTF
TRBJ1-2 many - TRBV4-1 TGCGCCAGCAGCCAAGTCCGAGGAGGGATTTATGGCTACACCTTC CASSQVRGGIYGYTF
TRBJ2-7 many TRBD1 TRBV12-3/TRBV12-4 TGTGCCAGCGGAAGATCTTGGACAGGGGGCAGCTACGAGCAGTACTTC CASGRSWTGGSYEQYF
TRBJ1-1 - - TRBV7-7 TGTGCTAGCAGCTTCCAGCGGGGTTCGAACACTGAAGCTTTCTTT CASSFQRGSNTEAFF
TRBJ1-2 many TRBD1 TRBV7-8 TGTGCCAGCAGCATAAGGACAGGGGATGGCTACACCTTC CASSIRTGDGYTF
TRBJ1-3 few - TRBV29-1 TGCAGCGTTGTCGGGGTGGAAAACACCATATATTTT CSVVGVENTIYF
TRBJ1-1 many TRBD1 TRBV7-9 TGTGCCAGCAGTTCCTCGGGACAGCTCACGAGGACTGAAGCTTTCTTT CASSSSGQLTRTEAFF
TRBJ2-7 many - TRBV18 TGTGCCAGCTCACTCCCTACCGGCCGGTACGAGCAGTACTTC CASSLPTGRYEQYF
TRBJ1-3 - - TRBV5-4 TGTGCCAGCAGCTTGGAGAGTGAAGGAAACACCATATATTTT CASSLESEGNTIYF
TRBJ1-2 few - TRBV7-8 TGTGCCAGCAGCCCCCTAGGAGGGAACTATCAGACCTTC CASSPLGGNYQTF
TRBJ2-1 many - TRBV28 TGTGCCAGCAGCCTGTCAGGGAAGAATGAGCAGTTCTTC CASSLSGKNEQFF
TRBJ1-3 - - TRBV19 TGTGCCAGTAGTATAGCCAACCCGGTCAATTCGGATGTCTGGGAGGCTGGAAACACCATATATTTT CASSIANPVNSDVWEAGNTIYF
TRBJ2-2 few - TRBV4-1 TGCGCCAGCAGCCAAGGGAGCGGAGGTAACACCGGGGAGCTGTTTTTT CASSQGSGGNTGELFF
TRBJ2-7 many - TRBV14 TGTGCCAGCAGCCCCCCCGGCAGAGCGTACGAGCAGTACTTC CASSPPGRAYEQYF
TRBJ1-5 many - TRBV12-3/TRBV12-4 TGTGCCAGCAGTTCGCACCCGGATCTGCCCCAGCATTTT CASSSHPDLPQHF
TRBJ2-3 few - TRBV19 TGTGCCAGTACCAAGGGGGTAATCGGAGATACGCAGTATTTT CASTKGVIGDTQYF
TRBJ2-1 many TRBD2 TRBV7-9 TGTGCCAGCAGCCTAACTAGCGGGAGGGCCTTTGAGCAGTTCTTC CASSLTSGRAFEQFF
TRBJ1-5 few - TRBV10-3 TGTGCCATCAGGAAGGCCAGGGGTCAGCCCCAGCATTTT CAIRKARGQPQHF
TRBJ1-5 - - TRBV29-1 TGCAGCGCCGCTGGCAGGGCTAATCAGCCCCAGCATTTT CSAAGRANQPQHF